These T cell receptor beta chains were read from a single sample in a study of blood T cell repertoires in COVID-19. The method was immunoSEQ multiplex PCR; TCRdb's version includes in-frame clones alone and lacks a portion of them. The data hold about 18,000 clones, with approximately 90% observed a single time. Sequenced: peripheral blood. The receptors stem from a man aged 35 to 55 with active COVID-19. The CDR3 runs from the conserved cysteine through the conserved F or W. Each record gives: clone size, D gene, V gene, J gene, CDR3 DNA, CDR3 protein. D genes are given only for firm matches. Rows may omit the clone size; those that give it use once, few, many or a size class.

>NA|NA|TRBV27|TRBJ2-6
TGTGCCAGCAGCCTCATAGGACAGACCTCTGGGGCCAACGTCCTGACTTTC
CASSLIGQTSGANVLTF
>NA|NA|TRBV4-1|TRBJ2-7
TGCGCCAGCAGCCAAGGGTCAGGGACATACGAGCAGTACTTC
CASSQGSGTYEQYF
>few|TRBD1|TRBV6-5|TRBJ1-6
TGTGCCAGCAGTCGGGACAGTAATTCACCCCTCCACTTT
CASSRDSNSPLHF
>NA|TRBD2|TRBV10-3|TRBJ2-7
TGTGCCATCAGTGATCCTAGCGGGGTTAAGCAGTACTTC
CAISDPSGVKQYF
>NA|NA|TRBV12-5|TRBJ2-1
TGTGCTAGTGGTGTCAGCGGCAATGAGCAGTTCTTC
CASGVSGNEQFF
>NA|TRBD1|TRBV4-3|TRBJ1-3
TGCGCCAGCAGCCCGCACAGCAGGGGGTTCACTGGAAACACCATATATTTT
CASSPHSRGFTGNTIYF
>NA|NA|TRBV27|TRBJ1-1
TGTGCCAGCATCCTAATAGACGGTCGAGGCACTGAAGCTTTCTTT
CASILIDGRGTEAFF
>NA|NA|TRBV30|TRBJ1-5
TGTGCCTGGAGTGTACGCGTGGGGAGGTCGAGTAATCAGCCCCAGCATTTT
CAWSVRVGRSSNQPQHF
>NA|TRBD2|TRBV18|TRBJ2-1
TGTGCCAGCTCATCCAGGCGGGGGGCTAGTTCAGTGAATGAGCAGTTCTTC
CASSSRRGASSVNEQFF
>NA|NA|TRBV29-1|TRBJ1-4
TGCAGCGTTGTCCCCGTGGGCACCGATAATGAAAAACTGTTTTTT
CSVVPVGTDNEKLFF
>NA|NA|TRBV6-2/TRBV6-3|TRBJ2-7
TGTGCCAGCAGTCCACACGTAGCAATCTCCTACGAGCAGTACTTC
CASSPHVAISYEQYF
>NA|NA|TRBV3-1/TRBV3-2|TRBJ2-2
TGTGCCAGCAGCCAAGAATCGGGGGTTGGGTCCCTGTTTTTT
CASSQESGVGSLFF
>NA|TRBD2|TRBV5-1|TRBJ2-7
TGCGCCAGCAGCCCGGGACTAGTCCTCAGCGAGCAGTACTTC
CASSPGLVLSEQYF
>NA|NA|TRBV12-3/TRBV12-4|TRBJ1-2
TGTGCCACCAGACAGTACCGCTATGGCTACACCTTC
CATRQYRYGYTF
>NA|TRBD2|TRBV4-1|TRBJ2-3
TGCGCCAGCAGACAGACTAGCGGGGCCTTTAGCACAGATACGCAGTATTTT
CASRQTSGAFSTDTQYF
>NA|NA|TRBV12-3/TRBV12-4|TRBJ1-5
TGTGCCAGCAAATTGGACATTCAGCCCCAGCATTTT
CASKLDIQPQHF
>once|TRBD1|TRBV19|TRBJ1-5
TGTGCCGCCAGATCATCGGACAGGGTCAATCAGCCCCAGCATTTT
CAARSSDRVNQPQHF
>NA|NA|TRBV2|TRBJ2-6
TGTGCCAGCGGGTACAGCTCCAGCAACGTCCTGACTTTC
CASGYSSSNVLTF
>NA|TRBD2|TRBV15|TRBJ2-5
TGTGCCACCAGCAGAGAGACTAGCGGGAGGGCCGAGGGGACCCAGTACTTC
CATSRETSGRAEGTQYF
>NA|NA|TRBV6-1|TRBJ2-2
TGTGCCAGCAGTGAAGTTTGGGTGAGGGGGACCGGGGAGCTGTTTTTT
CASSEVWVRGTGELFF
>once|NA|TRBV11-2|TRBJ2-5
TGTGCCAGCAGCCCACAGGGCCAGGAGACCCAGTACTTC
CASSPQGQETQYF
>NA|NA|TRBV4-3|TRBJ2-7
TGCGCCAGCAGCCAAGAATCTGCCTACTCCTACGAGCAGTACTTC
CASSQESAYSYEQYF
>once|TRBD2|TRBV7-2|TRBJ2-7
TGTGCCAGCAGCCAACTAGCGGGAGGATACCACGAGCAGTACTTC
CASSQLAGGYHEQYF
>NA|TRBD2|TRBV7-9|TRBJ2-1
TGTGCCAGCAGCTTACTGGGACTAGCGGAGTACAATGAGCAGTTCTTC
CASSLLGLAEYNEQFF
>NA|TRBD1|TRBV7-2|TRBJ2-7
TGTGCCAGCAGCTTTAGACAGGGGGGTTACGAGCAGTACTTC
CASSFRQGGYEQYF
>NA|NA|TRBV2|TRBJ2-5
TGTGCCAGCAGCCGACAGGTACAAGAGACCCAGTACTTC
CASSRQVQETQYF
>few|NA|TRBV20-1|TRBJ2-7
TGCAGTGCCAGTAAATCGATTCATCCGGTTTTTACCTACGAGCAGTACTTC
CSASKSIHPVFTYEQYF
>NA|NA|TRBV4-1|TRBJ1-5
TGCGCCAGCAGCCAAGAAAGGGGAGGGGCCCAGCATTTT
CASSQERGGAQHF
>NA|NA|TRBV11-2|TRBJ2-1
TGTGCCAGCAGCTCCTACAGGGACCCATCCTACAATGAGCAGTTCTTC
CASSSYRDPSYNEQFF
>NA|TRBD1|TRBV18|TRBJ1-6
TGTGCCAGCTCACGACAGGGAAAAGATTCACCCCTCCACTTT
CASSRQGKDSPLHF
>NA|TRBD1|TRBV7-2|TRBJ1-5
TGTGCCAGCAGCTCACAGGGGAGCTCGGGCAATCAGCCCCAGCATTTT
CASSSQGSSGNQPQHF
>NA|NA|TRBV7-2|TRBJ2-3
TGTGCCAGCAGCGACATCACAGATACGCAGTATTTT
CASSDITDTQYF
>NA|TRBD1|TRBV11-2|TRBJ2-7
TGTGCCAGCAGCTACTCACAGGGGGCGGAATACGAGCAGTACTTC
CASSYSQGAEYEQYF
>NA|TRBD2|TRBV19|TRBJ2-7
TGTGCCAGTAGTATACGGGAGGGCCCCCACGAGCAGTACTTC
CASSIREGPHEQYF
>NA|NA|TRBV11-2|TRBJ1-1
TGTGCCAGCAGCTTAGTTGAGGGTTCTGAAGCTTTCTTT
CASSLVEGSEAFF
>NA|TRBD2|TRBV18|TRBJ2-5
TGTGCCAGCTCACCGGGACTAGAGGAGACCCAGTACTTC
CASSPGLEETQYF
>NA|NA|TRBV12-5|TRBJ2-4
TGTGCTAGTGGTTTGCCGCTAGGAACCAAAAACATTCAGTACTTC
CASGLPLGTKNIQYF
>NA|NA|TRBV4-3|TRBJ2-7
TGCGCCAGCAGCCAAGATCCCTGGACTGCGGCCTACGAGCAGTACTTC
CASSQDPWTAAYEQYF
>NA|TRBD1|TRBV10-1|TRBJ2-2
TGCGCCAGCAGTTGGGACAGGAAGAACACCGGGGAGCTGTTTTTT
CASSWDRKNTGELFF
>NA|NA|TRBV30|TRBJ2-1
TGTGCCTGGAGTACCGGACTTTCTTACCGTAATGAGCAGTTCTTC
CAWSTGLSYRNEQFF
>NA|NA|TRBV4-1|TRBJ2-5
TGCGCCAGCAGCCAAAGGAGAGAGACCCAGTACTTC
CASSQRRETQYF
>NA|NA|TRBV2|TRBJ2-7
TGTGCCAGCGTTTTTATAGTCGGCGAGCAGTACTTC
CASVFIVGEQYF
>NA|TRBD2|TRBV18|TRBJ2-7
TGTGCCAGCTCACCACCTTACCTAGCGGGAGAAGGAGACGAGCAGTACTTC
CASSPPYLAGEGDEQYF
>once|NA|TRBV9|TRBJ2-5
TGTGCCAGCAGCTTAACACCCGAATCGGGGTCGCGTGAGACCCAGTACTTC
CASSLTPESGSRETQYF